The rows below give T cell receptor beta chains drawn from one sample of a study of cytomegalovirus exposure and HLA in healthy donors. Clones were sequenced by immunoSEQ multiplex PCR, and TCRdb holds only the in-frame ones, with some missing. The sample holds fewer than 150,000 clones, 78% seen once. The sequencing input was PBMCs. The receptors come from a male donor in good health and CMV-seronegative. The CDR3 runs from the conserved cysteine through the conserved F or W. D genes are given only for firm matches. Part of the rows lack a size; the others show once, few, many or a class for expanded clones.

NA,TRBV7-2,NA,TRBJ2-7,TGTGCCAGCAGCATCACACGCACCGCTCTTCCCGAGCAGTACTTC,CASSITRTALPEQYF
once,TRBV27,NA,TRBJ1-5,TGTGCCAGCAGGACAAGTTATAGCAATCAGCCCCAGCATTTT,CASRTSYSNQPQHF
NA,TRBV30,NA,TRBJ1-2,TGTGCCTTGGTGGGGGCCAGTGGCTACACCTTC,CALVGASGYTF
once,TRBV6-5,NA,TRBJ1-1,TGTGCCAGCAGCAGGGCGCGGAACACTGAAGCTTTCTTT,CASSRARNTEAFF
NA,TRBV4-2,NA,TRBJ1-1,TGTGCCAGCAGCCAAGAACAGGGTTCTGAAGCTTTCTTT,CASSQEQGSEAFF
NA,TRBV5-1,TRBD2,TRBJ2-1,TGCGCCAGCAGCTTGGGGAGCGGGGCCTATCACAATGAGCAGTTCTTC,CASSLGSGAYHNEQFF
few,TRBV19,NA,TRBJ2-1,TGTGCCAGTAGTATATCAGGGGACGAGCAGTTCTTC,CASSISGDEQFF
NA,TRBV5-1,TRBD1,TRBJ1-5,TGCGCCAGCAGCTTAACCGGGACAGGGAATCAGCCCCAGCACTTT,CASSLTGTGNQPQHF
NA,TRBV6-5,TRBD1,TRBJ2-2,TGTGCCAGCAGGAGGGACAGAACTAACACCGGGGAGCTGTTTTTT,CASRRDRTNTGELFF
NA,TRBV25-1,NA,TRBJ1-1,TGTGCCAGCAGTGAATTACGGGGGAGGAACACTGAAGCTTTCTTT,CASSELRGRNTEAFF
NA,TRBV7-2,TRBD2,TRBJ2-1,TGTGCCAGCAGCCCCGCGAGCGGGGGGTTTTACAATGAGCAGTTCTTC,CASSPASGGFYNEQFF
once,TRBV6-5,TRBD2,TRBJ2-4,TGTGCCAGCAGTTACTCAGGGAGCGGGAACAACCGGCGAGAGTACTTC,CASSYSGSGNNRREYF
NA,TRBV19,TRBD1,TRBJ1-5,TGTGCCAGTAGTGGTCGCACCTTACAGGGGGCAGGTCAGCCCCAGCATTTT,CASSGRTLQGAGQPQHF
NA,TRBV6-1,NA,TRBJ2-7,TGTGCCAGCAGTCAAAGGGGGGGTAACTCCTACGAGCAGTACTTC,CASSQRGGNSYEQYF
NA,TRBV11-2,TRBD1,TRBJ1-2,TGTGCCAGCATGGGACAGGGGGCGTTATTTAACTATGGCTACACCTTC,CASMGQGALFNYGYTF
NA,TRBV5-4,NA,TRBJ2-1,TGTGCCAGCAGCTCACCTTTCAGGGACTACAATGAGCAGTTCTTC,CASSSPFRDYNEQFF
NA,TRBV7-9,NA,TRBJ2-7,TGTGCCAGCAGCTTATGGACGACAGGCGTCTCCTACGAGCAGTACTTC,CASSLWTTGVSYEQYF
NA,TRBV25-1,TRBD2,TRBJ2-1,TGTGCCAGCAGTTATGGCGGGAGAAAGTACAATGAGCAGTTCTTC,CASSYGGRKYNEQFF
NA,TRBV30,NA,TRBJ1-4,TGTGCCTGGAGTTTGGGGCCTGCAACTAATGAAAAACTGTTTTTT,CAWSLGPATNEKLFF
few,TRBV7-3,NA,TRBJ1-5,TGTGCCAGCAGCTTAGATCCTGGCCTGCCCCAGCATTTT,CASSLDPGLPQHF
few,TRBV6-6,NA,TRBJ1-2,TGTGCCAGCAGCTCTACAGAGGGCTACACCTTC,CASSSTEGYTF
NA,TRBV18,TRBD2,TRBJ2-4,TGTGCCAGCTCACCAAGGGGACTAGCGGGAGTGGTTAAAAACATTCAGTACTTC,CASSPRGLAGVVKNIQYF
NA,TRBV30,TRBD1,TRBJ2-7,TGTGCCTGGAGTGGAGACAGGGGGAGAAGCGAGCAGTACTTC,CAWSGDRGRSEQYF
NA,TRBV19,NA,TRBJ2-7,TGTGCCAGTAGCGGAGTACGTTTGAGCGAGCAGTACTTC,CASSGVRLSEQYF
few,TRBV5-1,TRBD2,TRBJ2-3,TGCGCCAGCAGGGATACTAGCGGAGTAACAGATACGCAGTATTTT,CASRDTSGVTDTQYF
NA,TRBV5-1,TRBD2,TRBJ2-1,TGCGCCAGCAGCTGGCTATTGCTAGCGGGGGAGCAGTTCTTC,CASSWLLLAGEQFF
NA,TRBV4-1,NA,TRBJ2-5,TGCGCCAGCAGCCAAGAGCGGCAGGGGTGGGAGACCCAGTACTTC,CASSQERQGWETQYF
once,TRBV30,TRBD1,TRBJ2-7,TGTGCCTTCGACCGGGACAGGAACTACGAGCAGTACTTC,CAFDRDRNYEQYF
NA,TRBV13,TRBD2,TRBJ2-3,TGTGCCAGCAGCTCAGGGACTAGCGGGAGCCCGTCTAGCACAGATACGCAGTATTTT,CASSSGTSGSPSSTDTQYF
NA,TRBV6-6,NA,TRBJ1-1,TGTGCCAGCAGTTGGCGAGGGAGGGGCAGGACTGAAGCTTTCTTT,CASSWRGRGRTEAFF
NA,TRBV2,NA,TRBJ2-2,TGTGCCAGCAGCTATTACACCGGGGAGCTGTTTTTT,CASSYYTGELFF
NA,TRBV5-1,TRBD1,TRBJ2-7,TGCGCCAGCAGCTTGGGGACAGGGGGTACCTACGAGCAGTACTTC,CASSLGTGGTYEQYF
NA,TRBV6-5,NA,TRBJ2-1,TGTGCCAGCAGTTGGACAGTATCTAACAATGAGCAGTTCTTC,CASSWTVSNNEQFF
NA,TRBV7-8,NA,TRBJ1-2,TGTGCCAGCAGCTTCACGGACGGCCCGGGAGGTGGCTACACCTTC,CASSFTDGPGGGYTF
NA,TRBV11-3,TRBD1,TRBJ2-2,TGTGCCAGCAGCCCCGGACAGGGGGCTGCCTCAGTGGGCGGGGAGCTGTTTTTT,CASSPGQGAASVGGELFF
few,TRBV27,TRBD1,TRBJ2-3,TGTGCCAGCAGGACAGGGGGGGGAACAGATACGCAGTATTTT,CASRTGGGTDTQYF
NA,TRBV29-1,TRBD1,TRBJ1-1,TGCAGCGTTGCAGAGCGGACAGGGCAGAACACTGAAGCTTTCTTT,CSVAERTGQNTEAFF
NA,TRBV6-5,TRBD2,TRBJ2-3,TGTGCCAGCAGTTACTTTCAGCGGGGGACAGATACGCAGTATTTT,CASSYFQRGTDTQYF
NA,TRBV2,TRBD1,TRBJ2-1,TGTGCCACCTCAAAGGGGGCTAGAGCGGCCTACAATGAGCAGTTCTTC,CATSKGARAAYNEQFF
NA,TRBV30,TRBD1,TRBJ1-4,TGTGCCTGGAGCGACGACCTAAAAAGACAGGGGGCGTATGAAAAACTGTTTTTT,CAWSDDLKRQGAYEKLFF
NA,TRBV4-1,NA,TRBJ1-2,TGCGCCAGCAGCCAAGATCGGGCCGGACTTCAGGTCTACACCTTC,CASSQDRAGLQVYTF
few,TRBV5-6,TRBD1,TRBJ2-7,TGTGCCAGCAGCTTGGTGGCCGACAGGGTTAAACACGAGCAGTACTTC,CASSLVADRVKHEQYF
NA,TRBV19,NA,TRBJ1-4,TGTGCCAGTATCGATTTCCCGTCAGGGGAGGAAAAACTGTTTTTT,CASIDFPSGEEKLFF
NA,TRBV9,NA,TRBJ1-2,TGTGCCAGCAGCGTAGTGGCGGGCAGTGGCTATGGCTACACCTTC,CASSVVAGSGYGYTF
once,TRBV28,NA,TRBJ1-2,TGTGCCAGCAGTTCGGGTGGAGGGCAGGAGGGCTACACCTTC,CASSSGGGQEGYTF
NA,TRBV7-3,NA,TRBJ2-3,TGTGCCAGCAGCTTAGTCCCTAGCCCAGATACGCAGTATTTT,CASSLVPSPDTQYF
NA,TRBV7-2,TRBD2,TRBJ2-7,TGTGCCAGCAGCCGAAATGGTCTAGCGGCGGGCTACGAGCAGTACTTC,CASSRNGLAAGYEQYF
NA,TRBV7-3,TRBD2,TRBJ2-3,TGTGCCAGCAGCTTAATTAGCGGGGGGGCCCGGGATACGCAGTATTTT,CASSLISGGARDTQYF
NA,TRBV2,NA,TRBJ1-2,TGTGCCAGCAGGGGGGGGAGGGGCTATGGCTACACCTTC,CASRGGRGYGYTF
NA,TRBV10-3,NA,TRBJ2-5,TGTGCCATCAGTGATTCGGGGACCCAGTACTTC,CAISDSGTQYF
NA,TRBV18,NA,TRBJ2-5,TGTGCCAGCTCACCACAACCGGGAGAGACCCAGTACTTC,CASSPQPGETQYF
NA,TRBV6-5,TRBD1,TRBJ1-4,TGTGCCAGCACCAAGACAGGGGCCTCCCGTAAACTGTTTTTT,CASTKTGASRKLFF
few,TRBV5-1,TRBD2,TRBJ2-1,TGCGCCAGCAGCCACCAAGCGGGAGCCCAGGGTGAGCAGTTCTTC,CASSHQAGAQGEQFF
once,TRBV10-3,NA,TRBJ2-7,TGTGCCATCAGTGAGTCGGGCAGGGTGAGCGAGCAGTACTTC,CAISESGRVSEQYF